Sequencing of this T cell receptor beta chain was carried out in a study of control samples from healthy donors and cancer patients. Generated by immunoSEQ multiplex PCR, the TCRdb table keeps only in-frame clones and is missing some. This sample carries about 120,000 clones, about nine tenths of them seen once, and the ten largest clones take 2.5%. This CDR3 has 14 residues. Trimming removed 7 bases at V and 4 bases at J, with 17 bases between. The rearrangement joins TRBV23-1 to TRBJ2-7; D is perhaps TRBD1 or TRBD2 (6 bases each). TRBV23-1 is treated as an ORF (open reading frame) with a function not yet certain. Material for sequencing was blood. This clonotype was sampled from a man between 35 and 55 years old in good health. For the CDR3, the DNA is TGCGCCAGCACCATTGTGGGGGGCTCGTACGAGCAGTACTTC. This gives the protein CASTIVGGSYEQYF.